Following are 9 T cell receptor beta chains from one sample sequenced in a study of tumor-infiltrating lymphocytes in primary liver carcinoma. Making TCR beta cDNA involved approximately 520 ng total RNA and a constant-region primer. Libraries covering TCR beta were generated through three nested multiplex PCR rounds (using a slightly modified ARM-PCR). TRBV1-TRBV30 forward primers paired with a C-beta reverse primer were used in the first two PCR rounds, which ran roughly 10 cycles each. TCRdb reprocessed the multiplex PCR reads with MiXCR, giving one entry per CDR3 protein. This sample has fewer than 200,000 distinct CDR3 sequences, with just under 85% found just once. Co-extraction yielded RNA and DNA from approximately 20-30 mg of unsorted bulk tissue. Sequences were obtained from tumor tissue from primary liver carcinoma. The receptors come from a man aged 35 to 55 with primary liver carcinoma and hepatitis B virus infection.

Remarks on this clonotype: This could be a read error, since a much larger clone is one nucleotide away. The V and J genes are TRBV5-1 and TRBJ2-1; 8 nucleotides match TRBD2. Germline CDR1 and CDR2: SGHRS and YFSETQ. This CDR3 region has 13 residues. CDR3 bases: TGCGCCAGCAGCTCGAGCGGGAGCAATGGGCAGTTCTTC. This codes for CASSSSGSNGQFF.

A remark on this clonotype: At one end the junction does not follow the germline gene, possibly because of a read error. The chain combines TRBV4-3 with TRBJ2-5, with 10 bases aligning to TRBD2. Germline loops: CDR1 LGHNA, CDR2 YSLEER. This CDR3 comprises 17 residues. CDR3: CASSQADSGRTGGTQYF. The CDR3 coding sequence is TGCGCCAGCAGCCAAGCGGATAGCGGGAGGACTGGTGGGACCCAATACTTC.

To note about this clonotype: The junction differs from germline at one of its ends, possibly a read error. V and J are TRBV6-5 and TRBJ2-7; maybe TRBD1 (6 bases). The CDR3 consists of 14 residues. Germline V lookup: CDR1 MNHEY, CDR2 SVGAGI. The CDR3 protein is CASSYRQGHSEQYF. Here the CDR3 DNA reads TGTGCCAGTAGTTACCGGCAGGGACATAGCGAGCAGTACTTC.

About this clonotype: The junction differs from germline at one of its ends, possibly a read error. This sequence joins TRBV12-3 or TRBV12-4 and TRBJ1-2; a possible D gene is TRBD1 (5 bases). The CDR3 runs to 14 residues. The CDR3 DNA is TGTCCCAGCAGTTTAAGGGGAGTCGACTATGGCTACACCTTC. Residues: CPSSLRGVDYGYTF.

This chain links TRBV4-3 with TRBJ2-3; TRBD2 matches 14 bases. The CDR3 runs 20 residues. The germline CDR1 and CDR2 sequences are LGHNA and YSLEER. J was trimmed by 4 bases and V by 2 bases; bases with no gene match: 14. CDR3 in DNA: TGCGCCAGCAGCCAATACCTTCCCTTCGGGACTAGCGGGAGAGCAGATACGCAGTATTTT. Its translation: CASSQYLPFGTSGRADTQYF.

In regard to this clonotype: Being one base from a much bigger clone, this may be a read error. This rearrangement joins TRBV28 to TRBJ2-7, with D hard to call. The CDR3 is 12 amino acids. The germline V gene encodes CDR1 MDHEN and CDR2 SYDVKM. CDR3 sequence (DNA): TGTGCCAACAGTTATTTCACGGACGAGCAGTACTTC. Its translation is CANSYFTDEQYF.

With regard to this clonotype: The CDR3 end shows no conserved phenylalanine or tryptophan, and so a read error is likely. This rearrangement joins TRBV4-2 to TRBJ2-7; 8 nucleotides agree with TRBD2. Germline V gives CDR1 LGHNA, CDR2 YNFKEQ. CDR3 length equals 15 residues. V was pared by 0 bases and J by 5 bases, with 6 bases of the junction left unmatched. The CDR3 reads CASSQDNGRDNEQYY. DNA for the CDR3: TGTGCCAGCAGCCAAGATAACGGGAGGGACAACGAGCAGTACTAC.

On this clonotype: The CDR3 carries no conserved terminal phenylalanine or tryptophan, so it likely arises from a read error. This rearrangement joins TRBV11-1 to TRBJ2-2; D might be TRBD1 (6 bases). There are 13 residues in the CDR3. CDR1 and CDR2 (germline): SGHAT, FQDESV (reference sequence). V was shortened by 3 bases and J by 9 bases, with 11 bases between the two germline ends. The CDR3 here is CASSFWDIWELFL. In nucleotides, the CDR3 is TGTGCCAGCAGCTTTTGGGACATCTGGGAGCTGTTTCTT.

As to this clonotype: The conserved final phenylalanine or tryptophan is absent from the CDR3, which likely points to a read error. For the CDR3, the DNA is TGCAGCGTCGGGGGGCTAGGGGTCAGTAGGTACGAGCAGTACATC. Translating gives CSVGGLGVSRYEQYI. The genes are TRBV29-1 and TRBJ2-7; TRBD2 is a possible D gene (7 bases). The germline gives CDR1 SQVTM, CDR2 ANQGSEA. Trimming pared 6 bases from V and 4 bases from J, leaving 22 bases between. CDR3 length: 15 residues.